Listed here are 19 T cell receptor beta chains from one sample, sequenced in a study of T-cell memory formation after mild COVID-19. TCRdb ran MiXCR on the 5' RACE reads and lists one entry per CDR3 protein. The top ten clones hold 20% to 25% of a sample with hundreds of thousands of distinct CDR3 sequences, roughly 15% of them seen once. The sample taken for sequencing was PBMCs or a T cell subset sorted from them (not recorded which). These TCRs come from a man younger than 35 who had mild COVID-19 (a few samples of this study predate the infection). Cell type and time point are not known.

This CDR3 reads CASRLAGPNEQFF. The CDR3 DNA sequence: TGTGCCAGTCGACTAGCGGGACCCAATGAGCAGTTCTTC. The gene calls are TRBV27 and TRBJ2-1; 11 bases agree with TRBD2. Germline CDR1 MNHEY, CDR2 SMNVEV (reference sequence). The V gene end was trimmed by 9 bases and the J gene end by 6 bases; junction bases not matched to a gene: 4. The CDR3 sequence is 13 residues long.

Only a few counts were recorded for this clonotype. In nucleotides, the CDR3 is TGTGCCAGCAGCCAAGAGACCGGCAGGGATTCACCCCTCCACTTT. Its protein is CASSQETGRDSPLHF. This chain links TRBV4-2 with TRBJ1-6, with D perhaps TRBD1 (5 bases). The CDR3 has 15 amino acids. Germline loops: CDR1 LGHNA, CDR2 YNFKEQ. Deletions cut 0 bases from V and 8 bases from J, with 11 bases between.

The CDR3 region has the DNA TGCAGCGTTGAAGGTTGGGGGATGGATGACACTGAAGCTTTCTTT. It encodes CSVEGWGMDDTEAFF. The V gene is TRBV29-1, the J gene TRBJ1-1; D perhaps matches TRBD1 (5 bases). Trimming cost V 1 base and J 3 bases, with 15 bases left between them. This CDR3 contains 15 residues. Germline-derived CDR1 and CDR2 are SQVTM and ANQGSEA.

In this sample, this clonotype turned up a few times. The CDR3 DNA is TGCAGCGTTGGAGACAGCGACCAGCCCCAGCATTTT. It encodes CSVGDSDQPQHF. The rearrangement joins TRBV29-1 to TRBJ1-5; TRBD1 is a possible D gene (5 bases). CDR3 length: 12 residues. Looked up from germline, CDR1 is SQVTM and CDR2 is ANQGSEA. The V end was cut by 4 bases, the J end by 7 bases, with 11 bases between. The entire variable domain, with the rest obtained from reference TRBV29-1 and TRBJ1-5, is as follows: SAVISQKPSRDICQRGTSLTIQCQVDSQVTMMFWYRQQPGQSLTLIATANQGSEATYESGFVIDKFPISRPNLTFSTLTVSNMSPEDSSIYLCSVGDSDQPQHFGDGTRLSIL.

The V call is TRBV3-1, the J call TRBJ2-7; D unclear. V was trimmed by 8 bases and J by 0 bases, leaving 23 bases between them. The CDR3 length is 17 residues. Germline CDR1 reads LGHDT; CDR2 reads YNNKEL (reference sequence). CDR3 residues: CASDSRRVAWSSYEQYF. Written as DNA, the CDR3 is TGTGCCAGCGACTCACGTAGGGTCGCCTGGAGCTCCTACGAGCAGTACTTC.

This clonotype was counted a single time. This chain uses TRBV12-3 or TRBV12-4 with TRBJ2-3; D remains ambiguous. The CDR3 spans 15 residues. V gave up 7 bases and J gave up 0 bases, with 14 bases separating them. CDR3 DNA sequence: TGTGCCAGCACCCACCGGGCGATTAGCACAGATACGCAGTATTTT. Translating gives CASTHRAISTDTQYF.

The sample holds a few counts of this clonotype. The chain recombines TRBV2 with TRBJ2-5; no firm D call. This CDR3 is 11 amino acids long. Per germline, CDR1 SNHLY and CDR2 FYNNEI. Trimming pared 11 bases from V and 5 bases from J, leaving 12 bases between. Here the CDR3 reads CAPKNEETQYF. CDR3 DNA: TGTGCCCCGAAAAACGAGGAGACCCAGTACTTC.

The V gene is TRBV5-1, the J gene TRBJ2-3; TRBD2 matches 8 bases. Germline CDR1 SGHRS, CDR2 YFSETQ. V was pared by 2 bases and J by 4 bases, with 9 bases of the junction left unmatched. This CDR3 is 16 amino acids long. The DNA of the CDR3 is TGCGCCAGCAGCTTTTCCGGGGGGGCCGTCGCAGATACGCAGTATTTT. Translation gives CASSFSGGAVADTQYF.

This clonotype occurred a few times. Written as DNA, the CDR3 is TGTGCCACCAGCGGAAACAGGCTAGTGAATCAGCCCCAGCATTTT. This codes for CATSGNRLVNQPQHF. This chain links TRBV15 with TRBJ1-5; D is possibly TRBD1 (5 bases). CDR3 length equals 15 residues. Germline assignment: CDR1 LNHNV and CDR2 YYDKDF (reference sequence). V lost 5 bases to trimming and J lost 4 bases, with 15 bases between them.

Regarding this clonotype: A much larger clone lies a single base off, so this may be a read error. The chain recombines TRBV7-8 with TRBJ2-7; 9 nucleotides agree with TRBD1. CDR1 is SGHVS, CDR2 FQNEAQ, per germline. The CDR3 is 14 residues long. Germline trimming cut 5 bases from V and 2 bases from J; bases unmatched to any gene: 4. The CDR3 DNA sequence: TGTGCCAGCAGCATAGGGACAGGGCCCTACGAGCAGTACTTC. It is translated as CASSIGTGPYEQYF.

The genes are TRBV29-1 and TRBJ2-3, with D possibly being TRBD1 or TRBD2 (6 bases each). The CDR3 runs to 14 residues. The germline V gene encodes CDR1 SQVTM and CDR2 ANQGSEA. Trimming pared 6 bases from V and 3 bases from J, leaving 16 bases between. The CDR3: CSVLGGSSTDTQYF. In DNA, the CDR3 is TGCAGCGTCCTCGGGGGCAGTTCTACAGATACGCAGTATTTT.

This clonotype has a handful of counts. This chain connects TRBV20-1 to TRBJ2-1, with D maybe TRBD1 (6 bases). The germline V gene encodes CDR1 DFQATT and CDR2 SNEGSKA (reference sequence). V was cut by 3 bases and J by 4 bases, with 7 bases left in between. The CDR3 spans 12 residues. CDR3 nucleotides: TGCAGTGCTAGGAGGGGGTACAATGAGCAGTTCTTC. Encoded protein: CSARRGYNEQFF.

For the CDR3, the DNA is TGTGCCAGCAGACTGGCGATGCGGAATTCACCCCTCCACTTT. This translates into CASRLAMRNSPLHF. The rearrangement joins TRBV12-3 or TRBV12-4 to TRBJ1-6; no clear D. The CDR3 sequence is 14 residues long. Between the trimmed V and J ends, which lost 6 bases and 7 bases, there was a span of 13 bases.

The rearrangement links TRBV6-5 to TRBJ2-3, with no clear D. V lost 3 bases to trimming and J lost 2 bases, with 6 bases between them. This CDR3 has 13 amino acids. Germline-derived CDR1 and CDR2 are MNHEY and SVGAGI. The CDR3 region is CASSYRITDTQYF. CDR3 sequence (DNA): TGTGCCAGCAGTTATCGGATCACAGATACGCAGTATTTT.

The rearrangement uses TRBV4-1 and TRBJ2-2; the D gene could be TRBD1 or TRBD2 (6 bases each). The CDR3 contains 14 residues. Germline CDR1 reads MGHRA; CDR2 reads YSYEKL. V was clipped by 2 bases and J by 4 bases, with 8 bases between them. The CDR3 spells CASSQRGATGELFF. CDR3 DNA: TGCGCCAGCAGCCAAAGGGGGGCCACCGGGGAGCTGTTTTTT.

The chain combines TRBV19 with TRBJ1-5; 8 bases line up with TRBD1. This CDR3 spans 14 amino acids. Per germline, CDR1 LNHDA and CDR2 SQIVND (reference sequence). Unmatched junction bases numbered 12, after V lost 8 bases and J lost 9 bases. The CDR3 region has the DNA TGTGCCAGTCGAGGACAGGGCGGTGAGACGCCCCAGCATTTT. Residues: CASRGQGGETPQHF.

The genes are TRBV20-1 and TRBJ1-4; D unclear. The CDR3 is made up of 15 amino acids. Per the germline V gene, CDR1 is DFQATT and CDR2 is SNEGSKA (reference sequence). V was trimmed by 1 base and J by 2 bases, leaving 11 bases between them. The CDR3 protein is CSARGSGRTNEKLFF. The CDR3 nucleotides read TGCAGTGCTAGAGGCAGCGGGCGGACTAATGAAAAACTGTTTTTT.

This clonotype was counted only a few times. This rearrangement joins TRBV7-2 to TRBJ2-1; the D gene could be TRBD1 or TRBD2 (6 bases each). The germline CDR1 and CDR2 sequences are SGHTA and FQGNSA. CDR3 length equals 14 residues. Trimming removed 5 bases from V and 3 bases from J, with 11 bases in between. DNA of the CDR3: TGTGCCAGCAGCCCGGGGGCCTACTACAATGAGCAGTTCTTC. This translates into CASSPGAYYNEQFF.

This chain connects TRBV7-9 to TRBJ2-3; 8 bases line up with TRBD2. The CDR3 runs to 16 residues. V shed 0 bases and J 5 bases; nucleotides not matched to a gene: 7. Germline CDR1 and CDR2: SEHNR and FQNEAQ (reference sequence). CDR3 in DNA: TGTGCCAGCAGCTTAGCGGGACGGGGGGGCCAAGATACGCAGTATTTT. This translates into CASSLAGRGGQDTQYF.